Listed below are T cell receptor beta chains from one sample, sequenced in a study of blood T cells in healthy people across ages. Via MiXCR, TCRdb re-called the 5' RACE reads, giving one row per CDR3 protein. This sample has some 1,500,000 distinct CDR3 sequences; approximately 42% occur once, and the top ten carry about 3.8%. Material for sequencing was blood. Receptors originate from a woman under 30 in good health. Both conserved end residues are part of each CDR3. A D gene is named only where the DNA matches it firmly. Rows give clone size only sometimes, using once, few, many, or a class for an expanded clone.

size: NA
J: TRBJ2-5
D: TRBD1
V: TRBV4-2
CDR3: CASSPGQAGETQYF
DNA: TGTGCCAGCAGCCCGGGACAGGCGGGGGAGACCCAGTACTTC

size: NA
J: TRBJ2-7
D: TRBD2
V: TRBV10-3
CDR3: CAINGLAATNYEQYF
DNA: TGTGCCATCAATGGACTAGCGGCAACCAATTACGAGCAGTACTTC

size: NA
J: TRBJ1-1
D: NA
V: TRBV15
CDR3: CATRYGNTEAFF
DNA: TGTGCCACCAGGTACGGGAACACTGAAGCTTTCTTT

size: once
J: TRBJ2-7
D: TRBD2
V: TRBV27
CDR3: CASSLSIGRSSYEQYF
DNA: TGTGCCAGCAGTTTATCGATCGGGAGGAGCTCCTACGAGCAGTACTTC

size: many
J: TRBJ1-2
D: TRBD1
V: TRBV7-9
CDR3: CASSSGQGHYGYTF
DNA: TGTGCCAGCAGCTCTGGACAGGGCCACTATGGCTACACCTTC

size: NA
J: TRBJ1-1
D: TRBD1
V: TRBV29-1
CDR3: CSVEWTGAGTEAFF
DNA: TGCAGCGTTGAGTGGACAGGGGCAGGCACTGAAGCTTTCTTT

size: NA
J: TRBJ2-1
D: NA
V: TRBV20-1
CDR3: CSAPKQTFNNEQFF
DNA: TGCAGTGCTCCGAAGCAGACGTTCAACAATGAGCAGTTCTTC

size: once
J: TRBJ2-7
D: TRBD2
V: TRBV11-2
CDR3: CASSLEASGSSYNEQYF
DNA: TGTGCCAGCAGCTTAGAGGCTAGCGGGAGTTCCTACAATGAGCAGTACTTC

size: NA
J: TRBJ2-7
D: NA
V: TRBV11-2
CDR3: CASSLTRATYYEQYF
DNA: TGTGCCAGCAGCCTGACTAGAGCTACGTACTACGAGCAGTACTTC

size: NA
J: TRBJ2-3
D: TRBD2
V: TRBV4-1
CDR3: CASSPETSGGTDTQYF
DNA: TGCGCCAGCAGCCCTGAGACTAGCGGGGGAACAGATACGCAGTATTTT

size: NA
J: TRBJ1-2
D: NA
V: TRBV7-2
CDR3: CASSLDSRRYGYTF
DNA: TGTGCCAGCAGCTTAGACAGTAGACGCTATGGCTACACCTTC

size: NA
J: TRBJ1-5
D: NA
V: TRBV29-1
CDR3: CSVADPRYHSNQPQHF
DNA: TGCAGCGTTGCGGACCCCAGATACCATAGCAATCAGCCCCAGCATTTT

size: NA
J: TRBJ2-1
D: NA
V: TRBV20-1
CDR3: CSASLGGDYNEQFF
DNA: TGCAGTGCTTCCCTTGGCGGGGACTACAATGAGCAGTTCTTC

size: NA
J: TRBJ2-5
D: NA
V: TRBV28
CDR3: CASSSRRGLRDEQYF
DNA: TGTGCCAGCAGTTCCCGCCGGGGGCTAAGGGATGAGCAGTACTTC

size: few
J: TRBJ2-4
D: NA
V: TRBV5-1
CDR3: CASSLDSGNIQYF
DNA: TGCGCCAGCAGCTTGGATAGCGGAAACATTCAGTACTTC

size: NA
J: TRBJ1-2
D: NA
V: TRBV4-2
CDR3: CASSQATGANYGYTF
DNA: TGTGCCAGCAGCCAAGCGACAGGAGCTAACTATGGCTACACCTTC

size: NA
J: TRBJ2-7
D: TRBD1
V: TRBV27
CDR3: CASSLRGQVTYEQYF
DNA: TGTGCCAGCAGTCTAAGGGGACAGGTAACCTACGAGCAGTACTTC

size: NA
J: TRBJ2-1
D: TRBD2
V: TRBV5-5
CDR3: CASSLVASGIYNEQFF
DNA: TGTGCCAGTAGCTTGGTTGCTAGCGGGATCTACAATGAGCAGTTCTTC

size: NA
J: TRBJ1-6
D: NA
V: TRBV7-9
CDR3: CASSNRDQSPLHF
DNA: TGTGCCAGCAGCAACCGGGACCAATCACCCCTCCACTTT

size: few
J: TRBJ2-3
D: TRBD2
V: TRBV12-3/TRBV12-4
CDR3: CASSFPGRGPDTQYF
DNA: TGTGCCAGCAGTTTCCCGGGGAGGGGACCAGATACGCAGTATTTT

size: many
J: TRBJ1-2
D: TRBD1
V: TRBV20-1
CDR3: CSARTGGGYGYTF
DNA: TGCAGTGCTAGAACAGGGGGAGGGTATGGCTACACCTTC

size: few
J: TRBJ2-1
D: NA
V: TRBV7-2
CDR3: CASLAQQGISYNEQFF
DNA: TGTGCCAGCCTCGCGCAGCAGGGTATCTCCTACAATGAGCAGTTCTTC

size: few
J: TRBJ2-7
D: TRBD2
V: TRBV7-2
CDR3: CASSFSGRAHYEQYF
DNA: TGTGCCAGCAGTTTTAGCGGGAGGGCTCACTACGAGCAGTACTTC

size: NA
J: TRBJ1-2
D: NA
V: TRBV4-1
CDR3: CASSQGRLSKNGGYTF
DNA: TGCGCCAGCAGCCAAGGTCGACTCTCCAAAAATGGGGGCTACACCTTC

size: few
J: TRBJ2-7
D: NA
V: TRBV20-1
CDR3: CSAARTGGTYEQYF
DNA: TGCAGTGCTGCCCGAACGGGGGGCACCTACGAGCAGTACTTC

size: NA
J: TRBJ1-1
D: NA
V: TRBV20-1
CDR3: CSAYPGATEAFF
DNA: TGCAGTGCCTACCCAGGGGCAACTGAAGCTTTCTTT

size: NA
J: TRBJ2-5
D: TRBD2
V: TRBV5-1
CDR3: CASSLLPSGSGNEQYF
DNA: TGCGCCAGCAGCTTGCTTCCTAGCGGGAGTGGGAATGAGCAGTACTTC

size: many
J: TRBJ2-3
D: TRBD1
V: TRBV5-6
CDR3: CASSLAGQGLADTQYF
DNA: TGTGCCAGCAGCTTGGCGGGACAGGGTTTGGCAGATACGCAGTATTTT

size: many
J: TRBJ2-7
D: NA
V: TRBV6-5
CDR3: CATKLAYEQYF
DNA: TGTGCCACGAAACTCGCCTACGAGCAGTACTTC

size: NA
J: TRBJ2-3
D: NA
V: TRBV11-2
CDR3: CASSSAAITDTQYF
DNA: TGTGCCAGCAGCTCAGCAGCGATCACAGATACGCAGTATTTT

size: few
J: TRBJ1-5
D: TRBD1
V: TRBV20-1
CDR3: CSARPRDRLAQPQHF
DNA: TGCAGTGCTAGACCCCGGGACAGGCTTGCTCAGCCCCAGCATTTT

size: NA
J: TRBJ2-7
D: TRBD2
V: TRBV28
CDR3: CASPPAGVLSYEQYF
DNA: TGTGCCAGCCCCCCAGCGGGGGTTCTATCCTACGAGCAGTACTTC

size: few
J: TRBJ2-7
D: TRBD2
V: TRBV28
CDR3: CASSSLGRTRSYEQYF
DNA: TGTGCCAGCAGTTCCCTCGGTAGGACTAGATCCTACGAGCAGTACTTC

size: NA
J: TRBJ2-7
D: TRBD2
V: TRBV4-1
CDR3: CASTRGGHNEQYF
DNA: TGCGCCAGCACCCGGGGGGGCCACAATGAGCAGTACTTC

size: NA
J: TRBJ2-7
D: NA
V: TRBV14
CDR3: CASSQDRRNPIPYEQYF
DNA: TGTGCCAGCAGCCAAGATCGGCGTAACCCTATCCCTTACGAGCAGTACTTC

size: many
J: TRBJ1-4
D: NA
V: TRBV7-9
CDR3: CASSTGREGYNEKLFF
DNA: TGTGCCAGCAGCACGGGACGGGAGGGATATAATGAAAAACTGTTTTTT

size: NA
J: TRBJ2-1
D: TRBD1
V: TRBV25-1
CDR3: CASSEDRGTNEQFF
DNA: TGTGCCAGCAGTGAGGACAGGGGGACAAATGAGCAGTTCTTC

size: few
J: TRBJ2-1
D: NA
V: TRBV20-1
CDR3: CSAARWRRSYNEQFF
DNA: TGCAGTGCTGCGAGATGGAGGCGCTCCTACAATGAGCAGTTCTTC

size: NA
J: TRBJ2-4
D: NA
V: TRBV5-1
CDR3: CASSLDGGLSIQYF
DNA: TGCGCCAGCAGCTTGGACGGGGGGCTGAGCATTCAGTACTTC

size: NA
J: TRBJ2-3
D: TRBD2
V: TRBV12-3/TRBV12-4
CDR3: CASSLFGLADYTDTQYF
DNA: TGTGCCAGCAGTTTATTCGGACTAGCGGACTACACAGATACGCAGTATTTT

size: few
J: TRBJ1-4
D: TRBD1
V: TRBV29-1
CDR3: CSVEDIARGGEKLFF
DNA: TGCAGCGTTGAAGATATAGCCAGGGGGGGTGAAAAACTGTTTTTT

size: NA
J: TRBJ1-4
D: NA
V: TRBV20-1
CDR3: CSARTRAEKLFF
DNA: TGCAGTGCGAGGACAAGGGCCGAAAAACTGTTTTTT

size: few
J: TRBJ1-4
D: TRBD1
V: TRBV7-6
CDR3: CASSLLTRAGTGPEKLFF
DNA: TGTGCCAGCAGCTTACTTACACGGGCCGGGACAGGGCCTGAAAAACTGTTTTTT

size: NA
J: TRBJ2-1
D: NA
V: TRBV14
CDR3: CASSQGSVSSYNEQFF
DNA: TGTGCCAGCAGCCAAGGTTCGGTTAGCTCCTACAATGAGCAGTTCTTC

size: NA
J: TRBJ2-4
D: TRBD1
V: TRBV18
CDR3: CASSTTGLQYF
DNA: TGTGCCAGCTCTACGACAGGGCTCCAGTACTTC

size: NA
J: TRBJ1-1
D: TRBD1
V: TRBV10-3
CDR3: CAIGQGGTEAFF
DNA: TGTGCCATCGGACAGGGAGGCACTGAAGCTTTCTTT

size: few
J: TRBJ2-7
D: NA
V: TRBV12-3/TRBV12-4
CDR3: CASSRGEYEQYF
DNA: TGTGCCAGTTCGCGCGGGGAGTACGAGCAGTACTTC